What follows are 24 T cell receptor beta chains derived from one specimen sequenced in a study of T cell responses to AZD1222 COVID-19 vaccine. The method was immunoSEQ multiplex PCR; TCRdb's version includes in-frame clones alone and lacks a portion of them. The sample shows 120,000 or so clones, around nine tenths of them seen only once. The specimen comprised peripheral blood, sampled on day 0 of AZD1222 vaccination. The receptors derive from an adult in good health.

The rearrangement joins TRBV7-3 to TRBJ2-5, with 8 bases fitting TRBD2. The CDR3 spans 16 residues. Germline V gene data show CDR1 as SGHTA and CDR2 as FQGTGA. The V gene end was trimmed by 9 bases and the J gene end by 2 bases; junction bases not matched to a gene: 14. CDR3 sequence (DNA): TGTGCCAGTTCTCCAGGGTTAGCGGGGCCGCAAGAGACCCAGTACTTC. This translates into CASSPGLAGPQETQYF.

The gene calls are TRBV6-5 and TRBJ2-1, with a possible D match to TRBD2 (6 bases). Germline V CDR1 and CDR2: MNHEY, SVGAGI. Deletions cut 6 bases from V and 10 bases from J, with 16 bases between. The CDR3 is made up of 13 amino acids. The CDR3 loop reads CASSRLGGGEQFF. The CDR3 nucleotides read TGTGCCAGCAGCCGTCTCGGGGGAGGCGAGCAGTTCTTC.

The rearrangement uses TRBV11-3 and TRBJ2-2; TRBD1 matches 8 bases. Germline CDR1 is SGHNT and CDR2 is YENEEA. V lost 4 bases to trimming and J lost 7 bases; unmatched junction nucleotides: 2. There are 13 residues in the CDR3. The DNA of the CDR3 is TGTGCCAGCAGCTCAGGGGGCTACGGGGAGCTGTTTTTT. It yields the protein CASSSGGYGELFF.

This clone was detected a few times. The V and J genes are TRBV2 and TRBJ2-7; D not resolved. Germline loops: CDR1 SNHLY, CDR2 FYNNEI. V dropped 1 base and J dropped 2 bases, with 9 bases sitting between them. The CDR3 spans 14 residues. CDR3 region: CASSEDVRTYEQYF. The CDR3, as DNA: TGTGCCAGCAGTGAAGACGTCCGTACCTACGAGCAGTACTTC.

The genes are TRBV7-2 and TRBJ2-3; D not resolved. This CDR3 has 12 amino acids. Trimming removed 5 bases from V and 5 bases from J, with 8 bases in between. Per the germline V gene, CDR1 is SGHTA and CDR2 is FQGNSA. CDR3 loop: CASSPSEDTQYF. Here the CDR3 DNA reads TGTGCCAGCAGCCCGTCGGAAGATACGCAGTATTTT.

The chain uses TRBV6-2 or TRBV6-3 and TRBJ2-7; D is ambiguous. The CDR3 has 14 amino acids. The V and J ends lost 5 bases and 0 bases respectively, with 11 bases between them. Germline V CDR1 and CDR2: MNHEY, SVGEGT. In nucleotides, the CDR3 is TGTGCCAGCAGTAAGGGCAGCAACTCCTACGAGCAGTACTTC. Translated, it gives CASSKGSNSYEQYF.

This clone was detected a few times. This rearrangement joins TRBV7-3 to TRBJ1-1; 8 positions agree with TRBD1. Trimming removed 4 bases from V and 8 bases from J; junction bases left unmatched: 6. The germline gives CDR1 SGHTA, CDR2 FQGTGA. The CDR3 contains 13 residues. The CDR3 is CASSYQGDREAFF. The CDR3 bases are TGTGCCAGCAGCTACCAGGGGGACAGGGAAGCTTTCTTT.

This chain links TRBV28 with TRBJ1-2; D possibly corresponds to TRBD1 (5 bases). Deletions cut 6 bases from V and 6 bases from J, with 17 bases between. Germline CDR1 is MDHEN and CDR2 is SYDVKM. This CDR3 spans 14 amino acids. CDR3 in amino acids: CASRTVGPRNGYTF. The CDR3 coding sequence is TGTGCCAGCAGGACAGTCGGACCGAGAAATGGCTACACCTTC.

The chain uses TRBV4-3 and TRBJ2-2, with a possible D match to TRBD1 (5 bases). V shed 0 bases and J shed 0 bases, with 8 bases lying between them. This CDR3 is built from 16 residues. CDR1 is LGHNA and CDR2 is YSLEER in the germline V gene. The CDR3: CASSQEVGANTGELFF. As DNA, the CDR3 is TGCGCCAGCAGCCAAGAGGTAGGGGCGAACACCGGGGAGCTGTTTTTT.

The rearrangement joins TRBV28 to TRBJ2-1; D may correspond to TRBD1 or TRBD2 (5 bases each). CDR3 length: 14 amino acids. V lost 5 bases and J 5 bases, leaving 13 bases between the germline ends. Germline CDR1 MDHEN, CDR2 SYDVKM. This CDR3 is CASSGERQNNEQFF. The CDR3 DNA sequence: TGTGCCAGCAGTGGGGAGCGACAGAACAATGAGCAGTTCTTC.

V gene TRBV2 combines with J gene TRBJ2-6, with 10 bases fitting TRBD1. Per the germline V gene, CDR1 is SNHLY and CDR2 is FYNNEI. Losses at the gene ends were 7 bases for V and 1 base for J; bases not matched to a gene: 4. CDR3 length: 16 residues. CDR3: CASKWDRGSGANVLTF. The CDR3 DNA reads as TGTGCCAGCAAATGGGACAGGGGTTCTGGGGCCAACGTCCTGACTTTC.

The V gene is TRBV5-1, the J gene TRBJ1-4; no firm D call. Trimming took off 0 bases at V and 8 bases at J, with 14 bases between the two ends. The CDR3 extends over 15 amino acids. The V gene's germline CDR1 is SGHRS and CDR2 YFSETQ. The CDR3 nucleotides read TGCGCCAGCAGCTTGGATGGGTTGGGAGGAGAAAAACTGTTTTTT. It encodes CASSLDGLGGEKLFF.

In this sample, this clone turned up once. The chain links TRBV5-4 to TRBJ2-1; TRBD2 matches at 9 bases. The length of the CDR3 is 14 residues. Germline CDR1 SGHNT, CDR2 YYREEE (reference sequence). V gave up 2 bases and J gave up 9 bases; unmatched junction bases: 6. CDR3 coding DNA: TGTGCCAGCAGCTTTGGCGGGGGGGAGACTGAGCAGTTCTTC. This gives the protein CASSFGGGETEQFF.

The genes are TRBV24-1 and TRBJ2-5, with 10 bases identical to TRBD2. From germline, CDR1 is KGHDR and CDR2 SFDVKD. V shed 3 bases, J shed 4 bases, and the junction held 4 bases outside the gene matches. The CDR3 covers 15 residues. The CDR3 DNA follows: TGTGCCACCAGTGATCGAGCGGGGGGGCGAGAGACCCAGTACTTC. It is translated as CATSDRAGGRETQYF.

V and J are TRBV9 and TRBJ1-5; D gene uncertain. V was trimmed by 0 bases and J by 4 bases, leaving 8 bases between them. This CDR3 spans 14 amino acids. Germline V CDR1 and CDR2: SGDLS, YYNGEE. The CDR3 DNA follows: TGTGCCAGCAGCGTAGGAGTTGGGAATCAGCCCCAGCATTTT. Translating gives CASSVGVGNQPQHF.

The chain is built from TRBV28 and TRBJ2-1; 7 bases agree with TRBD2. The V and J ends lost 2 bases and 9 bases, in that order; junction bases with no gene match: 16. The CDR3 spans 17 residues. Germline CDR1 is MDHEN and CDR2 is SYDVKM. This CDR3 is CASSLVLGGEGHGEQFF. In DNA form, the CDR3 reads TGTGCCAGCAGTTTAGTCCTTGGGGGGGAGGGCCATGGTGAGCAGTTCTTC. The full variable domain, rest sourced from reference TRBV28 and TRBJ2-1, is DVKVTQSSRYLVKRTGEKVFLECVQDMDHENMFWYRQDPGLGLRLIYFSYDVKMKEKGDIPEGYSVSREKKERFSLILESASTNQTSMYLCASSLVLGGEGHGEQFFGPGTRLTVL.

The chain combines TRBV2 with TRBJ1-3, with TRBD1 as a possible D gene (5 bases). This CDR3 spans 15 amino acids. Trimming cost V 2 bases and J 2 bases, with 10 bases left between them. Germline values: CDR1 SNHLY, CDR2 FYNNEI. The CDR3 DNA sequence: TGTGCCAGCAGTGAACAGGGCCAGGCTGGAAACACCATATATTTT. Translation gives CASSEQGQAGNTIYF.

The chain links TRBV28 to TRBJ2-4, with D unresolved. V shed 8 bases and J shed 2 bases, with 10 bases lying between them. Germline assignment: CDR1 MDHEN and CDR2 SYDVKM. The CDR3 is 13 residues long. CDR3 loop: CASVEETKNIQYF. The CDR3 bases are TGTGCCAGCGTCGAGGAGACCAAAAACATTCAGTACTTC. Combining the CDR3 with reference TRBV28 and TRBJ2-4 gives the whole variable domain DVKVTQSSRYLVKRTGEKVFLECVQDMDHENMFWYRQDPGLGLRLIYFSYDVKMKEKGDIPEGYSVSREKKERFSLILESASTNQTSMYLCASVEETKNIQYFGAGTRLSVL.

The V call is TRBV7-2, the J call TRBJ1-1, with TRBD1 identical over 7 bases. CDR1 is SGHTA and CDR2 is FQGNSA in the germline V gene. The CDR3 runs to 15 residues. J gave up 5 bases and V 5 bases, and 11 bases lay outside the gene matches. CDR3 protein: CASSPQGQPGTEAFF. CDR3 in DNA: TGTGCCAGCAGCCCGCAGGGACAGCCAGGGACTGAAGCTTTCTTT.

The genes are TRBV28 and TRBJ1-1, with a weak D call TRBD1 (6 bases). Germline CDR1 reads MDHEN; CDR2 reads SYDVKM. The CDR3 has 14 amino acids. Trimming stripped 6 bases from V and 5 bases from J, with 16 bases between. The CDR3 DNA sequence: TGTGCCAGCAGACCCAAACAGGGTTGGACTGAAGCTTTCTTT. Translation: CASRPKQGWTEAFF.

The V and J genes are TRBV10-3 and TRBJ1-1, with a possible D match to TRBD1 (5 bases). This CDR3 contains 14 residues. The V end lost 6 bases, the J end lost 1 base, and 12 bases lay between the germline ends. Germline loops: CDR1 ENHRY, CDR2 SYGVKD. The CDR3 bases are TGTGCCATCAGCTCCTGGGGACCGAACACTGAAGCTTTCTTT. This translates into CAISSWGPNTEAFF.

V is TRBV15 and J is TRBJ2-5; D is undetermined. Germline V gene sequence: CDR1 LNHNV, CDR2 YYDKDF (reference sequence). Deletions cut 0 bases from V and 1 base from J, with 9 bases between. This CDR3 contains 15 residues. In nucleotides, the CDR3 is TGTGCCACCAGCAGAGATCCCGGAACCCAAGAGACCCAGTACTTC. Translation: CATSRDPGTQETQYF.

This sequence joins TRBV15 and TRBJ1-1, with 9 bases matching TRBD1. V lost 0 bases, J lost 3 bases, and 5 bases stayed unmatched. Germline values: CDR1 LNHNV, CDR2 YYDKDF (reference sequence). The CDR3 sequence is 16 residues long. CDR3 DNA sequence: TGTGCCACCAGCAGAGAATCGGGGACAGGGCACACTGAAGCTTTCTTT. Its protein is CATSRESGTGHTEAFF. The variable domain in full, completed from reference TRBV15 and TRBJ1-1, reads DAMVIQNPRYQVTQFGKPVTLSCSQTLNHNVMYWYQQKSSQAPKLLFHYYDKDFNNEADTPDNFQSRRPNTSFCFLDIRSPGLGDTAMYLCATSRESGTGHTEAFFGQGTRLTVV.

CDR3 nucleotides: TGTGCCAGCAGCGACCTAGCGGGGGGAAGCACAGATACGCAGTATTTT. This encodes CASSDLAGGSTDTQYF. This sequence joins TRBV9 and TRBJ2-3; 11 bases fit TRBD2. Trimming took 3 bases from V and 0 from J; bases not matched to a gene: 3. This CDR3 has 16 residues. Germline V gives CDR1 SGDLS, CDR2 YYNGEE.